This entry features one TCR beta chain sequence. Its antigen remains unidentified. Per-base qualities were not stored, and no clone one base away is much larger. The sample's time point, from its label and the paper: week 35, safety follow-up. Each vaccine dose, consisting of 300 ug of a 20-mer mutant IDH1 peptide in Montanide, was administered subcutaneously with topical imiquimod. Across visits V03 through V10, patients got a total of eight vaccinations, given in weeks 1, 3, 5, 7, 11, 15, 19 and 23. Donors had newly diagnosed WHO grade 3 or 4 IDH1-mutant astrocytomas with loss of nuclear ATRX. The samples were drawn from NOA16, a multicentre, single-arm, open-label phase I trial in Germany that tested a mutant IDH1 peptide vaccine in humans for the first time. The DNeasy Blood and Tissue Kit was used to extract genomic DNA from EDTA blood for TCRB sequencing. This sample is drawn from a study of a mutant IDH1 vaccine in newly diagnosed glioma (dated by TCRdb to 2020 to 2022). In the study overall: Vaccination started 4-6 weeks after radiotherapy alone, or was given together with temozolomide cycles in the groups whose treatment included chemotherapy. Of the approximately 35 treated patients, approximately 62% were male and around 40% were female, and a mean age of roughly 37 years was recorded. Visit V12 was the week-35 safety follow-up and visit V13 was the week-47 end of study. For exploratory analyses, longitudinal TCRB deep sequencing was carried out in about 26 treated patients wherever samples were available. Six visits were used for peripheral blood collection: V03 (baseline), V05, V07, V10, V12 and V13. Before enrollment, patients had received standard therapy of radiotherapy alone, temozolomide alone, or radiochemotherapy with temozolomide; most received the combination. What the study reported, not specific to this receptor: Immune responses induced by the vaccine were seen in roughly 92% of patients across multiple MHC alleles. It was noted by the authors that analyses of patient blood samples could not be reproduced owing to sample limitations. Availability determined which PBMC samples were chosen for TCRB deep sequencing. Changes in the top peripheral T cell clonotypes picked up by TCRB sequencing did not appear to be linked to pseudoprogression.

From cysteine to phenylalanine, the CDR3 is 14 amino acids long. Left in the record is the CDR3 DNA by itself, 42 bases read in frame from the first base. Looking up the germline V gene yields CDR1 SQVTM and CDR2 ANQGSEA. Relative to germline, V is 7 bases shorter and J is 6 bases shorter, with 22 bases between their ends. The library was prepared using the immunoSEQ multiplex PCR assay. Rearranged TCR beta chain sequences were amplified using the hsTCRB Kit according to the manufacturer's protocol. Sequencing of TCRB libraries was carried out on an Illumina MiSeq. Processing in the source paper ran as follows. The proprietary platform of the kit vendor was used for demultiplexing, trimming and gene mapping. The source is immuneACCESS, and TCRdb retained only in-frame sequences with V and J called. Part of the clones is not carried over; for the studies checked, unresolved V genes explain less than half of this, and the remainder is unexplained. V and J calls and clone size are copied from that table; D and trimming were computed from the DNA. The sample table lists about 74,000 clones, about 87% of them with a count of one. Jointly, the top ten make up about 2% of the sample.

The rearranged chain carries TRBV29-1 and TRBJ2-7; TRBD2 is perhaps the D gene, given 5 matching bases. This receptor was identified in a man under 40 with glioma. The sample consisted of PBMCs, taken from a glioma patient whose treatment included an IDH1 peptide vaccine. The DNA reads TGCAGCGCCAGCCGTGGGAGCCTTGGCGGCGAGCAGTACTTC. This translates into CSASRGSLGGEQYF.